The rows below give T cell receptor beta chains drawn from one sample of a study of OX40 agonist ivuxolimab in advanced cancers. The assay was immunoSEQ multiplex PCR, and TCRdb's table has in-frame clones only and misses some. This table has about 100,000 clones, about 96% appearing once. This specimen was CD4+ or CD8+ T cells sorted from blood, taken in a trial of the OX40 agonist ivuxolimab. These receptors all stem from an adult with an advanced solid tumor such as melanoma, head and neck, liver or kidney cancer. The CDR3 runs from the conserved cysteine through the conserved F or W. The D gene is left open where the match is weak. The size field is filled for only some rows; it gives once, few, many or a size class.

clone_size: NA
j_call: TRBJ2-5
d_call: NA
v_call: TRBV2
cdr3_nt: TGTGCCAGCAATGGCCCCGAGGAGACCCAGTACTTC
cdr3_aa: CASNGPEETQYF

clone_size: NA
j_call: TRBJ1-2
d_call: NA
v_call: TRBV19
cdr3_nt: TGTGCCAGTAGTTCGGGGGTAGAGTATGGCTACACCTTC
cdr3_aa: CASSSGVEYGYTF

clone_size: NA
j_call: TRBJ2-3
d_call: NA
v_call: TRBV28
cdr3_nt: TGTGCCAGCAGTTCTCACAGGAGAACTAGCACAGATACGCAGTATTTT
cdr3_aa: CASSSHRRTSTDTQYF

clone_size: once
j_call: TRBJ2-7
d_call: TRBD2
v_call: TRBV12-5
cdr3_nt: TGTGCTAGTGGCCCGACGGGGACTAGCGGGAGAAAATACGAGCAGTACTTC
cdr3_aa: CASGPTGTSGRKYEQYF

clone_size: NA
j_call: TRBJ1-1
d_call: NA
v_call: TRBV7-3
cdr3_nt: TGTGCCAGCAGCTTAAGGGCGGGACCGGGCACTGAAGCTTTCTTT
cdr3_aa: CASSLRAGPGTEAFF

clone_size: NA
j_call: TRBJ2-3
d_call: NA
v_call: TRBV11-1
cdr3_nt: TGTGCCAGCAGACGGGGCGGGTCAGATACGCAGTATTTT
cdr3_aa: CASRRGGSDTQYF

clone_size: NA
j_call: TRBJ1-2
d_call: NA
v_call: TRBV11-2
cdr3_nt: TGTGCCAGCAGCTTAGCGGGGGGTAGTGGCTACACCTTC
cdr3_aa: CASSLAGGSGYTF

clone_size: once
j_call: TRBJ1-2
d_call: NA
v_call: TRBV7-3
cdr3_nt: TGTGCCAGCAGCTTAAAGGTGGGCAGCCGTGATGGCTACACCTTC
cdr3_aa: CASSLKVGSRDGYTF

clone_size: NA
j_call: TRBJ2-4
d_call: NA
v_call: TRBV11-2
cdr3_nt: TGTGCCAGCAGCTTAATTGGGTGGCACATTCAGTACTTC
cdr3_aa: CASSLIGWHIQYF

clone_size: NA
j_call: TRBJ2-3
d_call: NA
v_call: TRBV6-6
cdr3_nt: TGTGCCAGCAGCGACCTCCTTGGGAGTAGCACAGATACGCAGTATTTT
cdr3_aa: CASSDLLGSSTDTQYF

clone_size: NA
j_call: TRBJ2-7
d_call: NA
v_call: TRBV7-9
cdr3_nt: TGTGCCAGCACCACCCGAGGGCAGAGCGACGAGCAGTACTTC
cdr3_aa: CASTTRGQSDEQYF

clone_size: NA
j_call: TRBJ1-2
d_call: NA
v_call: TRBV14
cdr3_nt: TGTGCCAGCAGCCATGGGAACTATGGCTACACCTTC
cdr3_aa: CASSHGNYGYTF

clone_size: NA
j_call: TRBJ2-1
d_call: TRBD2
v_call: TRBV6-5
cdr3_nt: TGTGCCAGCAGTTTGGGTAGCGGGAGGGCCAATGAGCAGTTCTTC
cdr3_aa: CASSLGSGRANEQFF

clone_size: NA
j_call: TRBJ2-7
d_call: NA
v_call: TRBV5-4
cdr3_nt: TGTGCCAGCAGCACACCACAGGGCTACGAGCAGTACTTC
cdr3_aa: CASSTPQGYEQYF

clone_size: NA
j_call: TRBJ2-5
d_call: TRBD1
v_call: TRBV5-1
cdr3_nt: TGCGCCAGCAGCTTCATGGACAGGGTCGGGCCCGAAGAGACCCAGTACTTC
cdr3_aa: CASSFMDRVGPEETQYF

clone_size: NA
j_call: TRBJ2-2
d_call: NA
v_call: TRBV13
cdr3_nt: TGTGCCAGCAGCCCAGGCTCCCCCGGGGAGCTGTTTTTT
cdr3_aa: CASSPGSPGELFF